This T cell receptor (beta chain) was sequenced for a study of blood T cell repertoires in COVID-19. Study context: Researchers got acute and convalescent COVID-19 samples from the United States, Italy and Spain. Sources were T cells, B-cell-depleted T cells, or PBMCs; the material itself was cDNA or gDNA.

The V and J ends lost 1 base and 5 bases respectively, with 14 bases between them. Germline CDR1 and CDR2: SGHTA and FQGNSA. The length of the CDR3 is 15 residues. The authors' processing: Using reference gene primer amplification, nucleated cell counts were estimated. Generated by immunoSEQ multiplex PCR, the TCRdb table keeps only in-frame clones and is missing some. The V and J calls and clone size are taken from that table; D and trimming were inferred from the DNA. Of roughly 150,000 clones listed, approximately 90% are singletons. The sample was peripheral blood. The sequence derives from a man aged 60 to 75 with active or convalescent COVID-19. The gene calls are TRBV7-2 and TRBJ2-5; D is perhaps TRBD2 (7 bases). CDR3 amino acids: CASSLDRGAHETQYF. CDR3 coding DNA: TGTGCCAGCAGCTTAGACCGGGGGGCGCATGAGACCCAGTACTTC.